The source of this TCR beta chain is a study of OX40 agonist ivuxolimab in advanced cancers. A note on the overall study: Ivuxolimab was an agonistic, fully human IgG2 monoclonal antibody directed against OX40 (CD134), a costimulatory receptor. Intravenous ivuxolimab was administered to patients every 2 weeks at six dose levels: 0.01, 0.1, 0.3, 1.5, 3 and 10 mg/kg. Of the approximately 50 patients in dose escalation, approximately 20 had hepatocellular carcinoma, some 15 had melanoma, 9 had renal cell carcinoma and 9 had head and neck cancer. In the dose-escalation cohort, around four fifths of patients were male, and the mean age was approximately 60 years, with a range of about 23 to 80. Prior anti-PD-1, anti-PD-L1 or anti-CTLA-4 therapy was permitted, and about two fifths of dose-escalation patients had received checkpoint inhibitors. Partial responses occurred in three dose-escalation patients, of whom one had hepatocellular carcinoma and two had cutaneous melanoma. The purpose of peripheral TCRbeta sequencing was to test whether ivuxolimab changed TCR sequence diversity and led to clonal T-cell expansion. The monotherapy dose-escalation portion (N ≈ 52 patients) of the phase I ivuxolimab trial is reported in the paper.

V is clipped by 4 bases and J by 7 bases, and the sequence between their germline boundaries is 14 bases long. CDR1 and CDR2 are read off the germline V gene as LGHNA and YSLEER. The CDR3 starts with the cysteine, ends with the phenylalanine, and has 14 residues. CDR3 DNA only is kept here, 42 bases in frame from base 1. Genomic DNA was isolated from the sorted cells so that the TCRbeta CDR3 region could be sequenced. The immunoSEQ Assay was used for sequencing of TCRbeta CDR3 regions. Sourced from immuneACCESS, this table was stored by TCRdb with only in-frame sequences that have V and J called. A share of the clones is absent; for the studies checked, an unresolved V gene accounts for under half, and the remainder has no known explanation. The table for this sample lists about 96,000 clones; around 80% of them were counted only once. The ten largest clones represent 5.8% of the sample. The table lists this clone with a count of one. Its specific antigen is unknown. No much larger clone exists at a distance of one base, and base qualities are not known.

Overall study outcomes, separate from this receptor: In the 0.1-3.0 mg/kg groups, partial responders had among the lowest normalized peripheral clonal expansion, particularly in CD8+ T cells. Low levels of normalized T-cell clonal expansion were also seen in some patients who did not respond. At doses from 0.1 to 3.0 mg/kg, clonal expansion was seen in both CD4+ and CD8+ blood T cells between baseline and week 6. After ivuxolimab, expanded clones were on average more numerous among CD8+ T cells than among CD4+ T cells. Antigen specificity was not determined for the clonally expanded peripheral T cells.

Patients with autoimmune disease history or receiving systemic immunosuppression were excluded from the trial. Peripheral blood for TCR sequencing was collected from all dose cohorts at baseline, on cycle 4 day 1, and on cycle 7 day 1. The samples were taken from a phase I, first-in-human, multicenter, open-label dose-escalation trial of ivuxolimab. Adults with locally advanced or metastatic melanoma, renal cell carcinoma, hepatocellular carcinoma or head and neck squamous cell carcinoma were enrolled in the trial. CD4+ and CD8+ T cells were sorted separately from peripheral blood before TCR sequencing.

The starting material was CD4+ or CD8+ T cells sorted from blood, obtained in a trial of the OX40 agonist ivuxolimab. The chain is encoded by TRBV4-3 joined to TRBJ2-1; TRBD1 might be the D gene, on 6 matching bases. The sequence came from an adult with an advanced solid tumor such as melanoma, head and neck, liver or kidney cancer. The CDR3 protein: CASSPDSTGNEQFF. The sequenced DNA: TGCGCCAGCAGCCCAGACTCCACAGGGAATGAGCAGTTCTTC.